The TCR beta chain under discussion was sequenced for a study of neurological immune-mediated disorders. Trimming left V 4 bases short and J 6 bases short, with 21 bases between. The CDR3 has 16 amino acids. Looked up from germline, CDR1 is SGDLS and CDR2 is YYNGEE. General study findings and limits: HTLV-1-associated myelopathy showed the most TCR clonal expansion; multiple sclerosis the least, below healthy controls. TCR-beta repertoires seemed private in all groups, with no expanded CDR3 amino acid sequences shared.

On this clonotype: Its antigen is unknown.

From 15-18 subjects, every sequencing run obtained over 170 million TCR-beta sequences. TCRdb independently ran MiXCR on the 5' RACE reads; one entry per CDR3 protein. The sample lists around 47,000 distinct CDR3 sequences, approximately 21% occurring once. Sample time point: technical triplicate 3. For the unsorted libraries, 2 million PBMCs stored at -80 C served as input. Sequenced: PBMCs. The chain uses TRBV9 and TRBJ2-3; D is perhaps TRBD1 or TRBD2 (5 bases each). The origin of this receptor is a man aged 55 to 70 with HTLV-1-associated myelopathy (HAM/TSP). This CDR3 reads CASSTSGGPRADTQYF. CDR3 nucleotide sequence: TGTGCCAGCAGCACAAGTGGGGGACCCCGAGCCGATACGCAGTATTTT. The complete variable domain, with remaining parts taken from reference TRBV9 and TRBJ2-3, reads DSGVTQTPKHLITATGQRVTLRCSPRSGDLSVYWYQQSLDQGLQFLIQYYNGEERAKGNILERFSAQQFPDLHSELNLSSLELGDSALYFCASSTSGGPRADTQYFGPGTRLTVL.